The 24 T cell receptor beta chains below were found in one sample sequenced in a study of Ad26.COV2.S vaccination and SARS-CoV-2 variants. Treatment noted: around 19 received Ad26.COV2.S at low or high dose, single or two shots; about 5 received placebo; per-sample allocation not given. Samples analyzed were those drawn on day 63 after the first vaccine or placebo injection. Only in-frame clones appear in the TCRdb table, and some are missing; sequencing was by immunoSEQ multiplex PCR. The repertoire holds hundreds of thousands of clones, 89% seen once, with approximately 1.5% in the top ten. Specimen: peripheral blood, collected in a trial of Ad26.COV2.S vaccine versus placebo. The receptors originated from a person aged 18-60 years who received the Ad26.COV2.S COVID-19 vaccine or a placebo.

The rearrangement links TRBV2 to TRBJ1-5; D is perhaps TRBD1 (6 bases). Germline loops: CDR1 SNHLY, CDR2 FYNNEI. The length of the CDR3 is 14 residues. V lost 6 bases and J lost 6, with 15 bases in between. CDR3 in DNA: TGTGCCAGCAGCCCCCAGGGGTCGTTTCAGCCCCAGCATTTT. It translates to CASSPQGSFQPQHF. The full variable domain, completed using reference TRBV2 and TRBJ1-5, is EPEVTQTPSHQVTQMGQEVILRCVPISNHLYFYWYRQILGQKVEFLVSFYNNEISEKSEIFDDQFSVERPDGSNFTLKIRSTKLEDSAMYFCASSPQGSFQPQHFGDGTRLSIL.

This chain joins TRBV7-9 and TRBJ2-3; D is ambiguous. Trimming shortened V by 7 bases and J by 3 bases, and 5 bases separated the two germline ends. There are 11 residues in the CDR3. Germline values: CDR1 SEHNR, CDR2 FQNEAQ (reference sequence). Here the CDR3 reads CASTKTDTQYF. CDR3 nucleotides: TGTGCCAGCACTAAAACAGATACGCAGTATTTT.

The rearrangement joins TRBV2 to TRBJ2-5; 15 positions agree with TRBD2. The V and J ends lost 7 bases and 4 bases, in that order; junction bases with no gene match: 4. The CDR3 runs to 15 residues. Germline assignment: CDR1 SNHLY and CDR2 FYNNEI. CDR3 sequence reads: CASKRTSGRGETQYF. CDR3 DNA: TGTGCCAGCAAGAGGACTAGCGGGAGGGGAGAGACCCAGTACTTC.

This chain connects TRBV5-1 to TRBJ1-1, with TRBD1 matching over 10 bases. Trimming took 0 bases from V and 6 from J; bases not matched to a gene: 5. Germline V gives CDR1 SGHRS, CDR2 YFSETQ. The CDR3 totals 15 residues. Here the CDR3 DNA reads TGCGCCAGCAGCTTGGTGGACAGGGGGGCATCTGAAGCTTTCTTT. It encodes CASSLVDRGASEAFF.

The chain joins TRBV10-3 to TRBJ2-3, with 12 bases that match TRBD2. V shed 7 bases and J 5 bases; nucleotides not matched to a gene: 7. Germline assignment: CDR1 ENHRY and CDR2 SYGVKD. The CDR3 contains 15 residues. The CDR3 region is CAITATSGGGDTQYF. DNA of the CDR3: TGTGCCATCACTGCGACTAGCGGGGGAGGAGATACGCAGTATTTT.

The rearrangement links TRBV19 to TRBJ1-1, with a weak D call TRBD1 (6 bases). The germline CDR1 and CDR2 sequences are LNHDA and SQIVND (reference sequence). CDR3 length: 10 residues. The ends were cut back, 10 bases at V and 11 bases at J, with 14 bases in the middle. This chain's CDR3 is CATKQGIAFF. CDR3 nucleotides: TGTGCCACCAAACAGGGTATCGCTTTCTTT.

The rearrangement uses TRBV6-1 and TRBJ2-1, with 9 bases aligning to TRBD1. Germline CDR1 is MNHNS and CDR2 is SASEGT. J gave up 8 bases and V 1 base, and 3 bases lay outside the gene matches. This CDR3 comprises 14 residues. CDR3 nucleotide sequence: TGTGCCAGCAGTGAAGTGTGGACAGGGGATGAGCAGTTCTTC. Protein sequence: CASSEVWTGDEQFF.

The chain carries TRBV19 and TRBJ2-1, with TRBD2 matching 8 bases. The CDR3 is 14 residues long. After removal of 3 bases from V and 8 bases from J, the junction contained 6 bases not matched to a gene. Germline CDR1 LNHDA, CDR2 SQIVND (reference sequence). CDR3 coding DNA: TGTGCCAGTAGTATCCAACTAGCGGCCGATGAGCAGTTCTTC. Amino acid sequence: CASSIQLAADEQFF.

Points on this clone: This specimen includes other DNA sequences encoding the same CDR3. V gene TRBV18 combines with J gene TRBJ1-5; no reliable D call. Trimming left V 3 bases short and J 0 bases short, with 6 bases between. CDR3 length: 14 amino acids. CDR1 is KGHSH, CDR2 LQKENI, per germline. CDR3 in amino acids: CASSPASSNQPQHF. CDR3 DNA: TGTGCCAGCTCACCCGCGAGTAGCAATCAGCCCCAGCATTTT.

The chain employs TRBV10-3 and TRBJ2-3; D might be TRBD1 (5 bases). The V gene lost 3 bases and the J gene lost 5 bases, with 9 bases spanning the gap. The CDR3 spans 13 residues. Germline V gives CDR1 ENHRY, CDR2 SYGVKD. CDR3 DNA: TGTGCCATCAGTGAAGCAGGGCAAGATACGCAGTATTTT. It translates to CAISEAGQDTQYF.

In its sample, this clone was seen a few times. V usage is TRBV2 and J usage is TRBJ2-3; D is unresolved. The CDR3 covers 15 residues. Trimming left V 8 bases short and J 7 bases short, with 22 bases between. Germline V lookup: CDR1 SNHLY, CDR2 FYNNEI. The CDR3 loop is CASLRRHGSKNTQYF. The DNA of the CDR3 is TGTGCCAGCCTCAGGCGGCACGGCTCAAAGAATACGCAGTATTTT. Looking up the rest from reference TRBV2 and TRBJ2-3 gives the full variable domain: EPEVTQTPSHQVTQMGQEVILRCVPISNHLYFYWYRQILGQKVEFLVSFYNNEISEKSEIFDDQFSVERPDGSNFTLKIRSTKLEDSAMYFCASLRRHGSKNTQYFGPGTRLTVL.

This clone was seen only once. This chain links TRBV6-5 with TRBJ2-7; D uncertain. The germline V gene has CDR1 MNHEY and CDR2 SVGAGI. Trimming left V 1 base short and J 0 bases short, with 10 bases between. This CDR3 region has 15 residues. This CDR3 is CASSYYGLPSYEQYF. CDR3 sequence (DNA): TGTGCCAGCAGTTACTACGGGTTGCCCTCCTACGAGCAGTACTTC.

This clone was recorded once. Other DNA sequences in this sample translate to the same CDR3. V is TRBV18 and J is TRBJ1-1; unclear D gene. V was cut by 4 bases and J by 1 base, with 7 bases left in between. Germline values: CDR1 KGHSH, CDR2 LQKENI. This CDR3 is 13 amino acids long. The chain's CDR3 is CASSRGQNTEAFF. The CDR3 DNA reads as TGTGCCAGCTCACGGGGTCAGAACACTGAAGCTTTCTTT.

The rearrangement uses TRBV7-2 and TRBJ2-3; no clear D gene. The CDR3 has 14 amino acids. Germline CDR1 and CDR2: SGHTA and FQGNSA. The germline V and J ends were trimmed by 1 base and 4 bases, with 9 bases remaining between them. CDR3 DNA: TGTGCCAGCAGCTTAGGGCTAGATGCAGATACGCAGTATTTT. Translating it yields CASSLGLDADTQYF.

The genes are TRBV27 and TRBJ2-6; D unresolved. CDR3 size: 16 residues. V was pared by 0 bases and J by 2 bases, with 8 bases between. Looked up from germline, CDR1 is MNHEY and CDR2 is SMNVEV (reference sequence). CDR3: CASSLSGGTGANVLTF. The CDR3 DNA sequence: TGTGCCAGCAGTTTATCGGGCGGCACTGGGGCCAACGTCCTGACTTTC.

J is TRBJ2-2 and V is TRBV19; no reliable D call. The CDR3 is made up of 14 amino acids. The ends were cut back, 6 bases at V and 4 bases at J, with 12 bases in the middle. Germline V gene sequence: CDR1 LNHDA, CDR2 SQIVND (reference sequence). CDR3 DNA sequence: TGTGCCAGTAGCATACAGCTGAGCACCGGGGAGCTGTTTTTT. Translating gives CASSIQLSTGELFF.

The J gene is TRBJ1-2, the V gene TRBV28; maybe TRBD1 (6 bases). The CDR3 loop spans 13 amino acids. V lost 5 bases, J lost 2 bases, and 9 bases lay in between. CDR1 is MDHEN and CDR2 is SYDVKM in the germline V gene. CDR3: CASSGQPNYGYTF. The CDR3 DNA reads TGTGCCAGCAGTGGACAGCCGAACTATGGCTACACCTTC.

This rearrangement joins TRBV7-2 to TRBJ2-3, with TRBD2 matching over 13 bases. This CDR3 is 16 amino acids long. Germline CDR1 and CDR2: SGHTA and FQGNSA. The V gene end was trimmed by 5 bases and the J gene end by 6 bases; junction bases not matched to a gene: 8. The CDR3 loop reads CASSLGLAGVWDTQYF. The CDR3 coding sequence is TGTGCCAGCAGCCTCGGACTAGCGGGAGTATGGGATACGCAGTATTTT.

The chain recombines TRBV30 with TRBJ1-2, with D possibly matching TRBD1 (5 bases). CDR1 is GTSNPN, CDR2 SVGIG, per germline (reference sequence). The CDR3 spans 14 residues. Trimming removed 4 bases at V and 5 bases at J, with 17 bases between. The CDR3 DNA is TGTGCCTGGACGGGGTGGGGCCCCACATATGGCTACACCTTC. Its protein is CAWTGWGPTYGYTF. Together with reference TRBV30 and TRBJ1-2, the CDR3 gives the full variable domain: SQTIHQWPATLVQPVGSPLSLECTVEGTSNPNLYWYRQAAGRGLQLLFYSVGIGQISSEVPQNLSASRPQDRQFILSSKKLLLSDSGFYLCAWTGWGPTYGYTFGSGTRLTVV.

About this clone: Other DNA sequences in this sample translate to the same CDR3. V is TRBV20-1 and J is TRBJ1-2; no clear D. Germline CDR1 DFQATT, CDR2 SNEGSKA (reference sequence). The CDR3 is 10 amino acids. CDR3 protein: CSAADYGYTF. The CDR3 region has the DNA TGCAGCGCGGCGGATTATGGCTACACCTTC.

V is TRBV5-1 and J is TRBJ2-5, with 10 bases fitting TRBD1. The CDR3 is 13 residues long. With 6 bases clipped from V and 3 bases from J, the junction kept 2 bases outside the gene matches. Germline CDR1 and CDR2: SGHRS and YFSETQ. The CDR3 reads CASTGTGEETQYF. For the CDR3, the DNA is TGCGCCAGCACCGGGACAGGGGAAGAGACCCAGTACTTC. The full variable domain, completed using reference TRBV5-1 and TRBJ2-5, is KAGVTQTPRYLIKTRGQQVTLSCSPISGHRSVSWYQQTPGQGLQFLFEYFSETQRNKGNFPGRFSGRQFSNSRSEMNVSTLELGDSALYLCASTGTGEETQYFGPGTRLLVL.

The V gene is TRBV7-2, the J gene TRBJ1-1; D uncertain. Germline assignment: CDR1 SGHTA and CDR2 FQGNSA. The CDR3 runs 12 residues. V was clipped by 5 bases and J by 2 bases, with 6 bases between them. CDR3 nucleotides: TGTGCCAGCAGCCCGGTTAACACTGAAGCTTTCTTT. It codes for CASSPVNTEAFF. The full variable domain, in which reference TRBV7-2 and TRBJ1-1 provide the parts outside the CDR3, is GAGVSQSPSNKVTEKGKDVELRCDPISGHTALYWYRQSLGQGLEFLIYFQGNSAPDKSGLPSDRFSAERTGGSVSTLTIQRTQQEDSAVYLCASSPVNTEAFFGQGTRLTVV.

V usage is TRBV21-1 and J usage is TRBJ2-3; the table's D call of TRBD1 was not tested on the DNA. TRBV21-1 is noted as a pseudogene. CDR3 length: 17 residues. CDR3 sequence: CASSKEGQGFCTDTQYF. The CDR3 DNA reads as TGTGCCAGCAGCAAAGAGGGACAGGGGTTTTGCACAGATACGCAGTATTTT.

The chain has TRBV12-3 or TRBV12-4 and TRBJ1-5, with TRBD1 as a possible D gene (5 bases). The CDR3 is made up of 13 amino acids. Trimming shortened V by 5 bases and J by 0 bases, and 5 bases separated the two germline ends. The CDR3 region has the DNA TGTGCCAGCAGTCAGGGTAGCAATCAGCCCCAGCATTTT. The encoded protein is CASSQGSNQPQHF.